This T cell receptor (beta chain) was observed in a study of Tregs in tolerant kidney transplant recipients. Study-wide points: Validation in larger populations is needed because few patients were studied. This study did not directly address biological reproducibility.

Points on this clone: Its antigen is not known.

Produced via immunoSEQ multiplex PCR; TCRdb's table is partial and in-frame only. The sample lists 120,000 or so clones; about 91% were seen once. Germline values: CDR1 MRHNA, CDR2 SNTAGT. The V gene lost 4 bases and the J gene lost 4 bases, with 13 bases spanning the gap. The CDR3 sequence is 14 residues long. This sequence was found in a human donor in good health. V is TRBV6-4 and J is TRBJ1-1; D is uncertain. Sequenced sample: CD4+ T cells from blood. In DNA, the CDR3 is TGTGCCAGCAGTGCCGCTTGGGGATCCACTGAAGCTTTCTTT. It translates to CASSAAWGSTEAFF.